This paragraph covers one T cell receptor beta chain sequence. Sequenced by immunoSEQ multiplex PCR; TCRdb stores in-frame clones only, minus some. The sample gives about 660,000 clones, approximately 87% of which show up once; around 0.01% is in the top ten. Trimming left V 4 bases short and J 1 base short, with 9 bases between. This CDR3 has 14 amino acids. Germline loops: CDR1 MGHRA, CDR2 YSYEKL. The sample originates from a study of shared T cell receptors in the human thymus. The sample also formed part of further work on human thymus T cells. In that study: Resections from corrective heart surgery supplied the thymus tissue. Within thymic and blood repertoires, V and J gene usage appeared to be biased. In unrelated individuals, thymic repertoires overlapped highly, according to related research.

The specimen sequenced was thymocytes. The TCR sequence derives from a boy in the first two years of life with a congenital heart defect. The chain is built from TRBV4-1 and TRBJ2-3; the D gene is possibly TRBD2 (5 bases). The CDR3 here is CASSRRAGTDTQYF. The CDR3, as DNA: TGCGCCAGCAGCCGACGAGCGGGCACAGATACGCAGTATTTT.